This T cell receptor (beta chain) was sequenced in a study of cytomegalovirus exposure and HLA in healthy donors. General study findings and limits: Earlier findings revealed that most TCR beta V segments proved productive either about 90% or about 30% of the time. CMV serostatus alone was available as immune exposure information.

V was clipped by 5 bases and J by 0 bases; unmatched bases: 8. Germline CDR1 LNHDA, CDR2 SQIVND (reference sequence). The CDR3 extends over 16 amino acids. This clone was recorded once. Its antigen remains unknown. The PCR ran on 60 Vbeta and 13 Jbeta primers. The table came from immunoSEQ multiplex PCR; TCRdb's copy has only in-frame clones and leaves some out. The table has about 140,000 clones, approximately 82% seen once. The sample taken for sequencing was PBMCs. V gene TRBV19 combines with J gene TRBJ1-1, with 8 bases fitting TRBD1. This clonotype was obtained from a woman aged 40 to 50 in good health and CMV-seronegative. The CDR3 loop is CASSSRTGSMNTEAFF. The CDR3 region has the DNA TGTGCCAGTAGTTCCAGGACAGGGAGCATGAACACTGAAGCTTTCTTT.